The rows below give T cell receptor beta chains drawn from one sample of a study of blood T cell repertoires in COVID-19. Sequencing was performed with immunoSEQ multiplex PCR; in TCRdb, only in-frame clones are kept and a portion is missing. Among under 250,000 clones listed, around 87% were seen once. Sequencing used peripheral blood. All receptors derive from a woman in her seventies with active or convalescent COVID-19. Both conserved end residues are part of each CDR3. The D gene is left open where the match is weak. Size values are once, few and many counts, or a class for expanded clones, and some rows have none.

>TRBV19|.|TRBJ1-6|TRBD1
CASGQGARDNSPLHF
TGTGCCTCGGGACAGGGGGCTAGGGATAATTCACCCCTCCACTTT
>TRBV7-9|.|TRBJ2-1|TRBD2
CASSSTGLGFNEQFF
TGTGCCAGCAGCTCGACGGGACTAGGATTCAATGAGCAGTTCTTC
>TRBV15|.|TRBJ1-2|.
CATSTGVNYGYTF
TGTGCCACCAGCACAGGGGTGAACTATGGCTACACCTTC
>TRBV7-2|.|TRBJ1-1|.
CASSLASGEEAFF
TGTGCCAGCAGCTTAGCGAGCGGGGAAGAAGCTTTCTTT
>TRBV5-6|once|TRBJ1-1|.
CASSFLITEAFF
TGTGCCAGCAGCTTTTTAATCACTGAAGCTTTCTTT
>TRBV25-1|.|TRBJ1-3|.
CATGDTLFGNTIYF
TGTGCCACCGGGGACACCCTATTTGGAAACACCATATATTTT
>TRBV18|.|TRBJ2-3|.
CASSLSLQGSRTDTQYF
TGTGCCAGCTCACTTTCCCTCCAGGGTTCTCGCACAGATACGCAGTATTTT
>TRBV15|.|TRBJ2-7|.
CATSRDGQGSEQYF
TGTGCCACCAGCAGAGATGGTCAGGGGTCCGAGCAGTACTTC
>TRBV6-5|.|TRBJ2-7|TRBD2
CASSSPGRPHEQYF
TGTGCCAGCAGTTCCCCCGGGAGGCCCCACGAGCAGTACTTC
>TRBV15|once|TRBJ1-5|.
CATSRVGRLSNQPQHF
TGTGCCACCAGCAGAGTTGGGAGGCTCAGCAATCAGCCCCAGCATTTT
>TRBV3-1/TRBV3-2|.|TRBJ2-3|TRBD1
CASSRRTGARDTQYF
TGTGCCAGCAGCCGCAGGACAGGCGCCAGGGATACGCAGTATTTT
>TRBV7-8|.|TRBJ1-3|.
CASSLVQAGDGGNTIYF
TGTGCCAGCAGCTTAGTGCAGGCAGGGGATGGGGGAAACACCATATATTTT
>TRBV15|once|TRBJ1-2|.
CATSRAGSQLYGYTF
TGTGCCACCAGCAGAGCAGGGTCACAACTCTATGGCTACACCTTC
>TRBV10-3|few|TRBJ1-2|.
CAISAAGDGGYTF
TGTGCCATCAGTGCTGCGGGAGATGGTGGCTACACCTTC
>TRBV10-2|.|TRBJ2-3|TRBD2
CASSDPERGGRDTQYF
TGCGCCAGCAGTGACCCAGAGCGGGGGGGCCGAGATACGCAGTATTTT
>TRBV5-4|.|TRBJ1-5|.
CASSLGGEAGQPQHF
TGTGCCAGCAGCTTGGGAGGGGAGGCAGGGCAGCCCCAGCATTTT
>TRBV21-1|.|TRBJ2-7|.
CASRGAGAVHEQYF
TGTGCCAGCAGGGGGGCGGGGGCCGTCCACGAGCAGTACTTC
>TRBV12-5|.|TRBJ1-1|TRBD1
CASARDRARTEAFF
TGTGCTAGTGCTCGGGACAGGGCGAGAACTGAAGCTTTCTTT
>TRBV7-2|once|TRBJ2-7|.
CASSPHGTPTGYEQYF
TGTGCCAGCAGCCCCCACGGGACTCCCACGGGCTACGAGCAGTACTTC
>TRBV7-6|.|TRBJ2-1|TRBD1
CASSLAGGTGVYNEQFF
TGTGCCAGCAGCTTAGCGGGGGGGACAGGGGTCTACAATGAGCAGTTCTTC
>TRBV7-9|.|TRBJ1-4|.
CASSPQGRNEKLFF
TGTGCCAGCAGCCCTCAGGGAAGGAATGAAAAACTGTTTTTT
>TRBV18|.|TRBJ1-1|.
CASSRLQAEAFF
TGTGCCAGCTCACGTTTACAGGCTGAAGCTTTCTTT
>TRBV15|.|TRBJ1-5|.
CATSRWGENNQPQHF
TGTGCCACCAGCAGGTGGGGAGAGAACAATCAGCCCCAGCATTTT
>TRBV6-5|.|TRBJ1-5|TRBD1
CASSGTANQPQHF
TGTGCCAGCAGCGGGACAGCGAATCAGCCCCAGCATTTT
>TRBV9|.|TRBJ2-2|TRBD1
CASSDWTGVAGELFF
TGTGCCAGCAGCGACTGGACAGGGGTAGCCGGGGAGCTGTTTTTT
>TRBV6-6|once|TRBJ2-2|TRBD2
CASSPAGGGPTGELFF
TGTGCCAGCAGTCCCGCGGGCGGGGGGCCCACCGGGGAGCTGTTTTTT
>TRBV5-1|.|TRBJ1-2|.
CASSLAGESLYRYTF
TGCGCCAGCAGCTTGGCCGGGGAGTCCCTCTATCGCTACACCTTC
>TRBV6-5|.|TRBJ1-1|TRBD1
CASSPGGNTEAFF
TGTGCCAGCAGCCCAGGGGGCAACACTGAAGCTTTCTTT
>TRBV6-6|.|TRBJ1-6|.
CASSRTGGGSSSYNSPLHF
TGTGCCAGCAGCCGAACGGGAGGGGGATCGAGCTCCTATAATTCACCCCTCCACTTT
>TRBV19|.|TRBJ1-5|TRBD1
CASSIGTGRNQPQHF
TGTGCCAGTAGTATCGGGACAGGTAGAAATCAGCCCCAGCATTTT
>TRBV19|.|TRBJ1-1|.
CASSGWRNTEAFF
TGTGCCAGTAGTGGGTGGAGGAACACTGAAGCTTTCTTT
>TRBV9|.|TRBJ1-1|.
CASPPTGKDTEAFF
TGTGCCAGCCCCCCCACAGGGAAAGACACTGAAGCTTTCTTT
>TRBV5-1|.|TRBJ2-3|TRBD2
CASSHPGPLAGGNPSTDTQYF
TGCGCCAGCAGCCACCCCGGACCCCTAGCGGGGGGTAACCCTAGCACAGATACGCAGTATTTT
>TRBV19|.|TRBJ1-4|TRBD1
CASSRGQGRNEKLFF
TGTGCCAGTAGTAGGGGACAGGGGAGAAATGAAAAACTGTTTTTT
>TRBV11-3|.|TRBJ2-2|.
CASSLDANTGELFF
TGTGCCAGCAGCTTAGACGCGAACACCGGGGAGCTGTTTTTT
>TRBV4-3|.|TRBJ1-2|.
CASSQASEGAGYGYTF
TGCGCCAGCAGCCAAGCCTCGGAAGGAGCTGGCTATGGCTACACCTTC
>TRBV7-2|few|TRBJ1-5|.
CASSQQPRDQPQHF
TGTGCCAGCAGCCAACAACCCCGGGATCAGCCCCAGCATTTT
>TRBV11-3|.|TRBJ1-6|TRBD1
CASSLNRGGSPLHF
TGTGCCAGCAGCTTAAACAGGGGCGGTTCACCCCTCCACTTT
>TRBV5-8|.|TRBJ2-1|TRBD2
CASSAWTGTASGGYNEQFF
TGTGCCAGCAGCGCCTGGACAGGGACGGCTAGCGGGGGATACAATGAGCAGTTCTTC
>TRBV19|once|TRBJ1-5|.
CASEDSAYSNQPQHF
TGTGCCAGTGAGGACAGCGCCTATAGCAATCAGCCCCAGCATTTT
>TRBV7-9|.|TRBJ2-3|.
CASSLVVGLADTQYF
TGTGCCAGCAGCTTAGTGGTAGGTCTAGCAGATACGCAGTATTTT
>TRBV24-1|.|TRBJ1-5|.
CATNRASNQPQHF
TGTGCCACCAACAGGGCATCGAATCAGCCCCAGCATTTT
>TRBV29-1|.|TRBJ1-3|TRBD1
CSVGKGALDTIYF
TGCAGCGTTGGGAAGGGGGCGCTTGACACCATATATTTT
>TRBV3-1/TRBV3-2|.|TRBJ1-6|.
CASSQVRRGGPLHF
TGTGCCAGCAGCCAAGTTCGGAGGGGGGGACCCCTCCACTTT
>TRBV5-8|.|TRBJ2-4|.
CASSGRGGKNIQYF
TGTGCCAGCAGCGGGAGGGGGGGCAAAAACATTCAGTACTTC
>TRBV10-3|.|TRBJ2-7|TRBD2
CAISEFAGGFEKYF
TGTGCCATCAGTGAGTTCGCGGGGGGGTTTGAGAAGTACTTC
>TRBV12-5|.|TRBJ2-6|.
CASGLVLRGGANVLTF
TGTGCTAGTGGTTTGGTACTCAGGGGCGGGGCCAACGTCCTGACTTTC
>TRBV5-1|.|TRBJ2-7|.
CASSGDIISEQYF
TGCGCCAGCAGCGGGGACATCATTTCCGAGCAGTACTTC
>TRBV9|.|TRBJ1-1|.
CASSSQGGAGEAFF
TGTGCCAGCAGCTCCCAAGGGGGGGCTGGTGAAGCTTTCTTT
>TRBV6-2/TRBV6-3|.|TRBJ1-2|.
CASSGTLSGVDLGYTF
TGTGCCAGCAGCGGGACCCTGTCAGGGGTCGATCTTGGCTACACCTTC
>TRBV19|.|TRBJ2-3|.
CASTPGGTDTQYF
TGTGCCAGTACCCCCGGGGGAACAGATACGCAGTATTTT
>TRBV4-3|.|TRBJ1-2|TRBD1
CASSQDRGLSGYTF
TGCGCCAGCAGCCAGGACAGGGGGCTTAGTGGCTACACCTTC
>TRBV7-2|.|TRBJ1-5|TRBD1
CASRGTGGLLEPQHF
TGTGCCAGCAGGGGGACAGGGGGCCTCCTGGAGCCCCAGCATTTT
>TRBV4-1|.|TRBJ1-1|.
CASSQESGIATEAFF
TGCGCCAGCAGCCAAGAGTCAGGGATAGCCACTGAAGCTTTCTTT
>TRBV5-4|once|TRBJ1-2|.
CATERQEGQHAYGYTF
TGTGCCACCGAGAGACAAGAAGGTCAGCACGCCTATGGCTACACCTTC